This T cell receptor (beta chain) comes out of a study of T cell responses to AZD1222 COVID-19 vaccine. Points from the study as a whole: Compared with day 0, the breadth and depth of the Spike-specific TCR repertoire rose significantly after two doses of AZD1222.

On this clone: Its antigen remains unidentified.

The CDR3 runs to 18 residues. V was trimmed by 2 bases and J by 6 bases, leaving 23 bases between them. CDR1 SGHAT and CDR2 FQNNGV come from the germline V gene. Clones were sequenced by immunoSEQ multiplex PCR, and TCRdb holds only the in-frame ones, with some missing. The table shows 55,000 to 70,000 clones, with about nine tenths occurring only once. The genes are TRBV11-2 and TRBJ2-4; D possibly matches TRBD1 or TRBD2 (5 bases each). Source: peripheral blood, taken on day 0 of AZD1222 vaccination. This TCR derives from an adult in good health. The CDR3 is CASSLHGVEGSSGNIQYF. CDR3 nucleotide sequence: TGTGCCAGCAGCTTACACGGGGTAGAGGGGTCGTCGGGAAACATTCAGTACTTC.